This T cell receptor beta chain was identified during a study of blood T cell repertoires in COVID-19. The repertoire was sequenced with immunoSEQ multiplex PCR; TCRdb's copy has only in-frame clones and lacks some. The sample has some 65,000 clones; just over 85% are singletons. The V and J ends lost 4 bases and 0 bases respectively, with 14 bases between them. CDR1 is SGDLS and CDR2 is YYNGEE in the germline V gene. The CDR3 spans 16 residues. Sequenced material: peripheral blood. V usage is TRBV9 and J usage is TRBJ2-1, with D possibly TRBD2 on 5 matching bases. The sequence derives from a woman of 80 years or more with active COVID-19. The CDR3 spells CASSPHSESSYNEQFF. CDR3 nucleotide sequence: TGTGCCAGCAGCCCCCATAGCGAGAGCTCCTACAATGAGCAGTTCTTC. The full variable domain, rest sourced from reference TRBV9 and TRBJ2-1, is DSGVTQTPKHLITATGQRVTLRCSPRSGDLSVYWYQQSLDQGLQFLIQYYNGEERAKGNILERFSAQQFPDLHSELNLSSLELGDSALYFCASSPHSESSYNEQFFGPGTRLTVL.